This TCR beta chain was recorded in a study of cytomegalovirus exposure and HLA in healthy donors. Overall study results and limits: Despite most TCR sequences being rare, some public TCRs occurred in many donors.

The data were produced by immunoSEQ multiplex PCR, yet TCRdb's version contains in-frame clones alone and is incomplete. The sample holds about 74,000 clones, 85% to 95% seen once. Regarding this clone: Its antigen is still unknown.

V lost 3 bases and J 0 bases, leaving 18 bases between the germline ends. The CDR3 has 18 amino acids. Per germline, CDR1 SGHVS and CDR2 FQNEAQ. The sequenced sample was PBMCs. This clonotype was sampled from a woman younger than 30 in good health and CMV-seropositive. This chain joins TRBV7-8 and TRBJ2-4, with D possibly matching TRBD1 (6 bases). CDR3 DNA: TGTGCCAGCAGCTTCCCCCCTGTGGAAGGGGGAGCCAAAAACATTCAGTACTTC. The encoded protein is CASSFPPVEGGAKNIQYF.